This entry features one T cell receptor beta chain sequence. Germline CDR1 reads SGHRS; CDR2 reads YFSETQ. Trimming cost V 9 bases and J 1 base, with 14 bases left between them. The CDR3 loop spans 14 amino acids. The sample belongs to a study of early T cells in non-severe SARS-CoV-2 infection. MiXCR, run by TCRdb on the 5' RACE reads, gives a single entry per CDR3 protein. This sample yields more than 55,000 distinct CDR3 sequences, of which over 10% are seen a single time; about 4.3% belongs to the top ten. The origin of this receptor is an adult who was a healthcare worker with PCR-confirmed SARS-CoV-2 infection or an uninfected control (not recorded which). This chain uses TRBV5-1 with TRBJ2-1, with D possibly TRBD2 on 6 matching bases. Specimen: whole blood. In DNA form, the CDR3 reads TGCGCCATCCTTGGGGGGTATTCCTACAATGAGCAGTTCTTC. Its translation is CAILGGYSYNEQFF.